The rows below give T cell receptor beta chains drawn from one sample of a study of blood T cell repertoires in COVID-19. Produced via immunoSEQ multiplex PCR; TCRdb's table is partial and in-frame only. The data show more than 110,000 clones, under 80% seen once. The source material was peripheral blood. All receptors come from a man of 80 years or more with acute or convalescent COVID-19. Both conserved end residues are part of each CDR3. A D gene is named only where the DNA matches it firmly. A clone size is listed for some rows: how often the clone was seen (once, few, many), or a class if it is expanded.

DNA: TGCGCCATCTGGGCGAAGGATAACTCCTACAATGAGCAGTTCTTC; CDR3: CAIWAKDNSYNEQFF; V: TRBV10-1; size: -; J: TRBJ2-1; D: -
DNA: TGTGCCAGCAGCCCCGGGACTAACACAGATACGCAGTATTTT; CDR3: CASSPGTNTDTQYF; V: TRBV7-6; size: few; J: TRBJ2-3; D: TRBD2
DNA: TGCGCCAGCAGCTTGGAGGGGGTCGATGAGCAGTTCTTC; CDR3: CASSLEGVDEQFF; V: TRBV5-1; size: -; J: TRBJ2-1; D: -
DNA: TGTGCCAGCAGCCCATCACGACAGAACACTGAAGCTTTCTTT; CDR3: CASSPSRQNTEAFF; V: TRBV7-9; size: -; J: TRBJ1-1; D: -
DNA: TGTGCCAGCAGTATCGCCGGGACAGCTAATGAAAAACTGTTTTTT; CDR3: CASSIAGTANEKLFF; V: TRBV27; size: -; J: TRBJ1-4; D: TRBD1
DNA: TGTGCCAGCAGTCGTGACAGGTTGAACACTGAAGCTTTCTTT; CDR3: CASSRDRLNTEAFF; V: TRBV6-2/TRBV6-3; size: -; J: TRBJ1-1; D: -
DNA: TGTGCCAGCAGCCCCCGTGGTAGCGGGGGGGGGAATGAGCAGTTCTTC; CDR3: CASSPRGSGGGNEQFF; V: TRBV7-9; size: many; J: TRBJ2-1; D: TRBD2
DNA: TGTGCCAGTAGTATACCGGGACAGGGGTATGAACGGAACAATCAGCCCCAGCATTTT; CDR3: CASSIPGQGYERNNQPQHF; V: TRBV19; size: -; J: TRBJ1-5; D: TRBD1
DNA: TGTGCCAGCAGCGTTCCAGGGGCCAACGTCCTGACTTTC; CDR3: CASSVPGANVLTF; V: TRBV9; size: -; J: TRBJ2-6; D: -
DNA: TGTGCCAGCAGTCACACCAGACAGGGCGCATACGAGCAGTACTTC; CDR3: CASSHTRQGAYEQYF; V: TRBV28; size: once; J: TRBJ2-7; D: TRBD1
DNA: TGTGCCAGCAGTTCACAGTTAAATCAGCCCCAGCATTTT; CDR3: CASSSQLNQPQHF; V: TRBV28; size: -; J: TRBJ1-5; D: -
DNA: TGTGCCAGCAGTAGGACTGGGAACACTGAAGCTTTCTTT; CDR3: CASSRTGNTEAFF; V: TRBV6-4; size: many; J: TRBJ1-1; D: -
DNA: TGTGCCAGCACCTCAACAGGGGGTGAAGCTTTCTTT; CDR3: CASTSTGGEAFF; V: TRBV6-6; size: -; J: TRBJ1-1; D: TRBD1
DNA: TGTGCCAGCTCACCACCGGGAGTCCCCACCGGGGAGCTGTTTTTT; CDR3: CASSPPGVPTGELFF; V: TRBV18; size: -; J: TRBJ2-2; D: -
DNA: TGTGCCAGCAGCGTGGACATCGGCGGCACCGGGGAGCTGTTTTTT; CDR3: CASSVDIGGTGELFF; V: TRBV5-4; size: few; J: TRBJ2-2; D: -
DNA: TGTGCCAGCTCACCGCCTCGAGTAGCGGGGCTCACCGTGGATACGCAGTATTTT; CDR3: CASSPPRVAGLTVDTQYF; V: TRBV18; size: -; J: TRBJ2-3; D: TRBD2
DNA: TGTGCCAGCTCACCCCAATACAGGGGGCCGACCTACGAGCAGTACTTC; CDR3: CASSPQYRGPTYEQYF; V: TRBV18; size: -; J: TRBJ2-7; D: TRBD1
DNA: TGTGCCACCAGTGCTAAGGAGGGCTTTGACTCTGGGGCCAACGTCCTGACTTTC; CDR3: CATSAKEGFDSGANVLTF; V: TRBV24-1; size: once; J: TRBJ2-6; D: -
DNA: TGTGCCAGCAGCCTGGGGGCCACAGATACGCAGTATTTT; CDR3: CASSLGATDTQYF; V: TRBV3-1/TRBV3-2; size: few; J: TRBJ2-3; D: -
DNA: TGCGCCAGCAGCTTGGTCAGTAATGAAAAACTGTTTTTT; CDR3: CASSLVSNEKLFF; V: TRBV5-1; size: -; J: TRBJ1-4; D: -
DNA: TGTGCCAGCAGTTCCGGGATCAATCAGCCCCAGCATTTT; CDR3: CASSSGINQPQHF; V: TRBV6-5; size: -; J: TRBJ1-5; D: -
DNA: TGTGCCATCAGGCGACATACAGGGGCGAACACCGGGGAGCTGTTTTTT; CDR3: CAIRRHTGANTGELFF; V: TRBV10-3; size: -; J: TRBJ2-2; D: TRBD1
DNA: TGTGCCAGCAGCCCGCGGGGGGGCGGAAGCTATGGCTACACCTTC; CDR3: CASSPRGGGSYGYTF; V: TRBV5-4; size: -; J: TRBJ1-2; D: -
DNA: TGTGCCAGCATAGAGAGCGGGGTCACTGAAGCTTTCTTT; CDR3: CASIESGVTEAFF; V: TRBV28; size: -; J: TRBJ1-1; D: -
DNA: TGTGCCAGCAGCTTGGACGGGTTGGGTGATGAAAAACTGTTTTTT; CDR3: CASSLDGLGDEKLFF; V: TRBV5-4; size: -; J: TRBJ1-4; D: -
DNA: TGTGCCAGCAGCAGACCCGGTACTAGCGGATCGGAGACCCAGTACTTC; CDR3: CASSRPGTSGSETQYF; V: TRBV5-6; size: -; J: TRBJ2-5; D: TRBD2
DNA: TGTGCCAGCAGCCTATCTTCGGGGGGGACCTATGGCTACACCTTC; CDR3: CASSLSSGGTYGYTF; V: TRBV9; size: -; J: TRBJ1-2; D: -
DNA: TGTGCCAGCAGCCCGGGACAGGGTTCTTTCTCTGGAAACACCATATATTTT; CDR3: CASSPGQGSFSGNTIYF; V: TRBV7-6; size: once; J: TRBJ1-3; D: TRBD1
DNA: TGTGCCAGCAGCTCAAATCCCGGGGGAGCCACTGAAGCTTTCTTT; CDR3: CASSSNPGGATEAFF; V: TRBV7-3; size: -; J: TRBJ1-1; D: -
DNA: TGTGCCAGCAGCTTGCGTCCCGCTAGCACAGATACGCAGTATTTT; CDR3: CASSLRPASTDTQYF; V: TRBV11-2; size: -; J: TRBJ2-3; D: -
DNA: TGTGCCACCAGCAGACGACAGGGTTATGGCTACACCTTC; CDR3: CATSRRQGYGYTF; V: TRBV15; size: -; J: TRBJ1-2; D: TRBD1
DNA: TGTGCCAGCTCACCTTACACAGAAACGAACTATGGCTACACCTTC; CDR3: CASSPYTETNYGYTF; V: TRBV18; size: few; J: TRBJ1-2; D: -
DNA: TGTGCCAGCAGCCTCAGGTCTAGCGGGGGTCAATCTACAAATGAGCAGTTCTTC; CDR3: CASSLRSSGGQSTNEQFF; V: TRBV7-8; size: -; J: TRBJ2-1; D: TRBD2
DNA: TGTGCCAGCAGTTCCTCCATCACGGGTAGAGGAAACACCATATATTTT; CDR3: CASSSSITGRGNTIYF; V: TRBV28; size: -; J: TRBJ1-3; D: -
DNA: TGTGCCAGCAGGGTCGAGGAAGGGAACACTGAAGCTTTCTTT; CDR3: CASRVEEGNTEAFF; V: TRBV27; size: -; J: TRBJ1-1; D: -
DNA: TGCGCCAGCAGCTTGACAGGGTTGAGTGGCTACACCTTC; CDR3: CASSLTGLSGYTF; V: TRBV5-1; size: -; J: TRBJ1-2; D: -
DNA: TGTGCCAGCAGCCGACCGGGACAGGGGGACGAGCAGTACTTC; CDR3: CASSRPGQGDEQYF; V: TRBV11-2; size: -; J: TRBJ2-7; D: TRBD1
DNA: TGCGCCAGCAGCCGCCAACGCGGGGCGTTTACCGGGGAGCTGTTTTTT; CDR3: CASSRQRGAFTGELFF; V: TRBV4-1; size: -; J: TRBJ2-2; D: -
DNA: TGTGCCAGTAGTATCCTGGGAGCTAACTATGGCTACACCTTC; CDR3: CASSILGANYGYTF; V: TRBV19; size: -; J: TRBJ1-2; D: -
DNA: TGTGCCAGCAGCCCTGGACTAGCGAACACCGGGGAGCTGTTTTTT; CDR3: CASSPGLANTGELFF; V: TRBV11-2; size: -; J: TRBJ2-2; D: TRBD2
DNA: TGTGCCAGTGGATTTCAGGTTATGAACACTGAAGCTTTCTTT; CDR3: CASGFQVMNTEAFF; V: TRBV2; size: -; J: TRBJ1-1; D: -
DNA: TGCGCCAGCAGCTCGAACGGAAGGCGGCGTCCCACAGATACGCAGTATTTT; CDR3: CASSSNGRRRPTDTQYF; V: TRBV5-1; size: -; J: TRBJ2-3; D: -
DNA: TGTGCCAGTAGTACTTCAGGACAGGGAGGTAGGCCCCAGCATTTT; CDR3: CASSTSGQGGRPQHF; V: TRBV19; size: -; J: TRBJ1-5; D: TRBD1
DNA: TGCGCCAGCAGCCAAGTTTTCTGGAACACTGAAGCTTTCTTT; CDR3: CASSQVFWNTEAFF; V: TRBV4-1; size: once; J: TRBJ1-1; D: -
DNA: TGTGCCAGCAGCTTAGTGGGGCCGGGAGATACGCAGTATTTT; CDR3: CASSLVGPGDTQYF; V: TRBV7-2; size: -; J: TRBJ2-3; D: -
DNA: TGTGCCAGCAGTTTAAGGGGGAAGGTTTTATCGAAGTACGAGCAGTACTTC; CDR3: CASSLRGKVLSKYEQYF; V: TRBV27; size: -; J: TRBJ2-7; D: -
DNA: TGTGCCAGCAGTGAGCGAGTGCTCAATAATTCACCCCTCCACTTT; CDR3: CASSERVLNNSPLHF; V: TRBV2; size: few; J: TRBJ1-6; D: -
DNA: TGCGCCAGCAGCCAAGTCTACGGGACAGGGGGCACTGAAGCTTTCTTT; CDR3: CASSQVYGTGGTEAFF; V: TRBV4-3; size: -; J: TRBJ1-1; D: TRBD1
DNA: TGTGCCACCAGGACAGGGGGAGGCAATCAGCCCCAGCATTTT; CDR3: CATRTGGGNQPQHF; V: TRBV6-4; size: -; J: TRBJ1-5; D: TRBD1
DNA: TGTGCCAGCAGCTTGGCTCCTGGGCAGCGGGGTCGTGAAAAACTGTTTTTT; CDR3: CASSLAPGQRGREKLFF; V: TRBV5-5; size: few; J: TRBJ1-4; D: -
DNA: TGTGCCAGCAGCCTGGCGGGGGCCATCAATGAGCAGTTCTTC; CDR3: CASSLAGAINEQFF; V: TRBV9; size: -; J: TRBJ2-1; D: -